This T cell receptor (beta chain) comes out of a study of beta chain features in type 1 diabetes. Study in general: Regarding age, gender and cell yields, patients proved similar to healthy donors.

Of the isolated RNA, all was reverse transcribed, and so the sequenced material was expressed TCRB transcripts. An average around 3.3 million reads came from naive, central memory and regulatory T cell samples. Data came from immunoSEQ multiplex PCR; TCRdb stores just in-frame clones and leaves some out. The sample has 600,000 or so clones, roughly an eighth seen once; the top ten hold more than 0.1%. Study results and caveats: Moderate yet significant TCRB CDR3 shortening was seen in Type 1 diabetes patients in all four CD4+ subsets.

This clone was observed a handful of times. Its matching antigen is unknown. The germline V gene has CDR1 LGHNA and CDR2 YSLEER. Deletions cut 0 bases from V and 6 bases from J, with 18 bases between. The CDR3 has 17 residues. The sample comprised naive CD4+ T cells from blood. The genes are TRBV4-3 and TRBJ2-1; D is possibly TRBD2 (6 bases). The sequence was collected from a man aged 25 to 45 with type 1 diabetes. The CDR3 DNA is TGCGCCAGCAGCCAAGATATCGTGCGGGGCGGACGCAATGAGCAGTTCTTC. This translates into CASSQDIVRGGRNEQFF.